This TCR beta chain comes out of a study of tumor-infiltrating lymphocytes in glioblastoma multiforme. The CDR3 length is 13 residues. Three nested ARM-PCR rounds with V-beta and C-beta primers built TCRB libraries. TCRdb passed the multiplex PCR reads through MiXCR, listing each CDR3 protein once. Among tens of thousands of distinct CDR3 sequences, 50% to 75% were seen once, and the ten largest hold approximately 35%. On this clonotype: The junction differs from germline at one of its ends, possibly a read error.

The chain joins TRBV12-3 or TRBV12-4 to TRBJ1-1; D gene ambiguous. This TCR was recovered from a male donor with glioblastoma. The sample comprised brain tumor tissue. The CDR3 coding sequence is TGTGCCAGCCTTACAACGGGAGTTACTGAAGTTTTCTTT. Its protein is CASLTTGVTEVFF.